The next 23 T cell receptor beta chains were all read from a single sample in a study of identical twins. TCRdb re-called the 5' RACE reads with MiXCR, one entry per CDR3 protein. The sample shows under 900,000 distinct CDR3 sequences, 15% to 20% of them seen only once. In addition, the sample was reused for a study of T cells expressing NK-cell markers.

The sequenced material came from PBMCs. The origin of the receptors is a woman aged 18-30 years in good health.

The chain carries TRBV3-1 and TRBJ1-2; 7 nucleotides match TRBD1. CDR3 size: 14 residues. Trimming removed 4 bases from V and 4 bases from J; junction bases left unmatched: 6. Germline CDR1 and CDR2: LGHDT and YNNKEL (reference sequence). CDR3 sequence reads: CASSPFRQGYGYTF. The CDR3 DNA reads TGTGCCAGCAGCCCTTTTCGACAGGGCTATGGCTACACCTTC.

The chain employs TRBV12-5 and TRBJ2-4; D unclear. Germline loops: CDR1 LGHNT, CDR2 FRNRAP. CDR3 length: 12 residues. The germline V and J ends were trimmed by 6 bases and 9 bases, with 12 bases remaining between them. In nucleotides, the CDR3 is TGTGCTAGTGGATCCGACGTGGGCATTCAGTACTTC. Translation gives CASGSDVGIQYF.

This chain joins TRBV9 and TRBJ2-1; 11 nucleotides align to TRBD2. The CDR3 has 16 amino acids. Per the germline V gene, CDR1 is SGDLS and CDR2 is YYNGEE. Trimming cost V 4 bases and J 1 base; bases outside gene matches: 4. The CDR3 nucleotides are TGTGCCAGCAGCCCTCCTAGCGGGGGGTCCTACAATGAGCAGTTCTTC. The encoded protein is CASSPPSGGSYNEQFF.

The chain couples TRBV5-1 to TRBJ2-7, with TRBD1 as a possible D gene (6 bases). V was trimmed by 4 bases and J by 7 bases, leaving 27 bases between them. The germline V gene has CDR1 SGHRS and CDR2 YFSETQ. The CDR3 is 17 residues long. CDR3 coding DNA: TGCGCCAGCAGCGTCCCAGGACAGTCCGGGAACCGTGGAGAGCAGTACTTC. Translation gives CASSVPGQSGNRGEQYF.

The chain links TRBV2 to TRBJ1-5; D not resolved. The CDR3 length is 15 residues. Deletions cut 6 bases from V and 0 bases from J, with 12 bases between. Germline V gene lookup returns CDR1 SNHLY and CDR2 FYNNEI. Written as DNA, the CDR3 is TGTGCCAGCAGCGTTGAAGGCGATAGCAATCAGCCCCAGCATTTT. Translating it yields CASSVEGDSNQPQHF. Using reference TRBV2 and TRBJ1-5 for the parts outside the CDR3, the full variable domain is EPEVTQTPSHQVTQMGQEVILRCVPISNHLYFYWYRQILGQKVEFLVSFYNNEISEKSEIFDDQFSVERPDGSNFTLKIRSTKLEDSAMYFCASSVEGDSNQPQHFGDGTRLSIL.

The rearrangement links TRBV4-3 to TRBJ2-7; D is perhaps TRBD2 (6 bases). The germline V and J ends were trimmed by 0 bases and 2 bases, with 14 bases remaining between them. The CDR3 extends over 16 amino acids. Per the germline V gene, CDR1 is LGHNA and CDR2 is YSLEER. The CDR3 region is CASSQDGTPTPYEQYF. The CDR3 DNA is TGCGCCAGCAGCCAAGATGGGACTCCAACCCCCTACGAGCAGTACTTC.

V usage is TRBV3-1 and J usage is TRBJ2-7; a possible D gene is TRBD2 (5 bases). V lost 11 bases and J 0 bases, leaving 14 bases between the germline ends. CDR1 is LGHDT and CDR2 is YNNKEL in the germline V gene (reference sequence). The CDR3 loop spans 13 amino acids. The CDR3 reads CAAGDYYSYEQYF. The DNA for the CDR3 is TGTGCCGCTGGCGACTATTACTCCTACGAGCAGTACTTC.

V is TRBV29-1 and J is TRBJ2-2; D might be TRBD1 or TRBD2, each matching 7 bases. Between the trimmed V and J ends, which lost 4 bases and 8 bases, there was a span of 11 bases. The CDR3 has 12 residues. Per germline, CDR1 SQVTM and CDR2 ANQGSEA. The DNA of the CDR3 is TGCAGCGTTGGACAGGGAGGGGGGGAGCTGTTTTTT. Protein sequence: CSVGQGGGELFF.

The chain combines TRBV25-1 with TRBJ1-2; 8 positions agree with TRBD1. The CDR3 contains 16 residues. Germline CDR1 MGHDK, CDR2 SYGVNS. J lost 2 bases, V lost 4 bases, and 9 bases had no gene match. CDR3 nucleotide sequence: TGTGCCAGCAGTGCCCAGGGACAGGCATTAAACTATGGCTACACCTTC. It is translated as CASSAQGQALNYGYTF.

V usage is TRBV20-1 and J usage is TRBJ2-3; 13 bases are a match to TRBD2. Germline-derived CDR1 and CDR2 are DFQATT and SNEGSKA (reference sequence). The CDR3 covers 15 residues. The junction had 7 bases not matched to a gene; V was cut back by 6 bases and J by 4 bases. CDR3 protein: CSATLLAGGADTQYF. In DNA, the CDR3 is TGCAGTGCAACATTACTAGCGGGGGGGGCAGATACGCAGTATTTT.

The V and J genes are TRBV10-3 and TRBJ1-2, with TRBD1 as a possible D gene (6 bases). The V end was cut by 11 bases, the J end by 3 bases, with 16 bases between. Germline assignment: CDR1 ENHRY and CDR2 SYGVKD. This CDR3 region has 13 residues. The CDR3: CACWAGGYYGYTF. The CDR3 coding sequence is TGTGCCTGTTGGGCGGGGGGCTACTATGGCTACACCTTC.

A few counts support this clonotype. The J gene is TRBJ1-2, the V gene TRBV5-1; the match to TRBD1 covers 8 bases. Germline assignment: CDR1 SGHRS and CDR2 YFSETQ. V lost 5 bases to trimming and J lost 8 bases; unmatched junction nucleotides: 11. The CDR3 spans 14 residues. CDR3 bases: TGCGCCAGCAGTTCGCTCCAGGGGGCGAGAGGCTACACCTTC. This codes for CASSSLQGARGYTF.

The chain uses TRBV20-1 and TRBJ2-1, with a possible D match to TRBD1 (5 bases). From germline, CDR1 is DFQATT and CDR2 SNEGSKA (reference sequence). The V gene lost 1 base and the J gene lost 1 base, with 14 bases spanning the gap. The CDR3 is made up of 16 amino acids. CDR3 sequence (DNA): TGCAGTGCTAGAGCGAGGTGGGGCCGATCCTACAATGAGCAGTTCTTC. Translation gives CSARARWGRSYNEQFF.

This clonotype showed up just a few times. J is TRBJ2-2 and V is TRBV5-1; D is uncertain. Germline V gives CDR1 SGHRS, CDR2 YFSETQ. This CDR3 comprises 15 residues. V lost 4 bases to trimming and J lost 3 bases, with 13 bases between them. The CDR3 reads CASSPSNYYTGELFF. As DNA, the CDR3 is TGCGCCAGCAGCCCGTCGAACTATTACACCGGGGAGCTGTTTTTT.

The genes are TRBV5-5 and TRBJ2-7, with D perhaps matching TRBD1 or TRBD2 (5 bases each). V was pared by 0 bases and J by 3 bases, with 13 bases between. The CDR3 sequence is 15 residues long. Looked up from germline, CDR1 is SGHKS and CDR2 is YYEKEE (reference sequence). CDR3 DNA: TGTGCCAGCAGCTTGGCCACGGGGCGGAACTACGAGCAGTACTTC. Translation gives CASSLATGRNYEQYF.

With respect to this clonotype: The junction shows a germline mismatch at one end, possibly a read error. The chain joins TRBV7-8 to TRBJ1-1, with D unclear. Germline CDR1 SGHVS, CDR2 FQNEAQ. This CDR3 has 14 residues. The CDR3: CASSFMSPNAEAFF. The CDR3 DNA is TGTGCCAGCAGCTTCATGTCGCCGAACGCTGAAGCTTTCTTT.

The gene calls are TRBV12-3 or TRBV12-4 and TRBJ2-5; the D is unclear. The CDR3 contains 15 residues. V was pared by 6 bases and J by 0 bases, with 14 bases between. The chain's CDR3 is CASSSPSKDQETQYF. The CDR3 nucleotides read TGTGCCAGCAGCTCGCCCAGTAAAGACCAAGAGACCCAGTACTTC.

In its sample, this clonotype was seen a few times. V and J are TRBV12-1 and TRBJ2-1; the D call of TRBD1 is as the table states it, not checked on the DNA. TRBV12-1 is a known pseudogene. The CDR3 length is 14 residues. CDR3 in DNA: TGTGCCAGCAGCTTTGTTCAGCGGGCGAATGAGCAGTTCTTC. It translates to CASSFVQRANEQFF.

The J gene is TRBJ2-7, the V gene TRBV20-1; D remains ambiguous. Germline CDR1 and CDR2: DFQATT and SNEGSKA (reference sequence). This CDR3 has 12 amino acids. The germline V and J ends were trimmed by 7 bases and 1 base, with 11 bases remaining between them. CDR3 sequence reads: CSGSGHSYEQYF. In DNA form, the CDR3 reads TGCAGTGGTTCCGGGCATTCCTACGAGCAGTACTTC.

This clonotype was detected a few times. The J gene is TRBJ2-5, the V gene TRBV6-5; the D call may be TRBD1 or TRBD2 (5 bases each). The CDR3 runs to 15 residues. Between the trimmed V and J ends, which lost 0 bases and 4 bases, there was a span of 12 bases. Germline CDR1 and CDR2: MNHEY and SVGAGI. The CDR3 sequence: CASSYSGHGGETQYF. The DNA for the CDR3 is TGTGCCAGCAGTTACTCAGGTCATGGGGGAGAGACCCAGTACTTC.

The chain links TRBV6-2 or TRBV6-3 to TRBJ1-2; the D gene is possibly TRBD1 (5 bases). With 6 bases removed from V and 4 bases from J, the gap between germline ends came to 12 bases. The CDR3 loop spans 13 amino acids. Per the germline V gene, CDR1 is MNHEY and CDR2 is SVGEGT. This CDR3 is CASRNRDSYGYTF. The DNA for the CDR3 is TGTGCCAGCAGGAACCGGGACTCCTATGGCTACACCTTC.

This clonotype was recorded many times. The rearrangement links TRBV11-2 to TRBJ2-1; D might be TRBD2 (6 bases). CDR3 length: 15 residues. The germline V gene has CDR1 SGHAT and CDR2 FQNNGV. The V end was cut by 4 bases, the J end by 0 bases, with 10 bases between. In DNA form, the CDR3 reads TGTGCCAGCAGCTCCGGGACTCCCTCCTACAATGAGCAGTTCTTC. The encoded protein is CASSSGTPSYNEQFF.

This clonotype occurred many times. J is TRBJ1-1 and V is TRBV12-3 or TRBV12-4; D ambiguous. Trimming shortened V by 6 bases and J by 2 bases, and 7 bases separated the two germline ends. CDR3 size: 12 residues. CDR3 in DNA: TGTGCCAGCAGGTTTTTCAACACTGAAGCTTTCTTT. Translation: CASRFFNTEAFF.